The rows below give T cell receptor beta chains drawn from one sample of a study of T cells in Graves' hyperthyroidism and ophthalmopathy. TCRdb re-analysed the multiplex PCR reads in MiXCR, keeping a single row per CDR3 protein. The sample includes about 300,000 distinct CDR3 sequences, 16% seen only once; the top ten take around a third. Input material: blood. The receptors were sampled from a man aged 30 to 39 with Graves' hyperthyroidism. Both conserved end residues are part of each CDR3. The D gene is left open where the match is weak. The listing skips clone size in some rows; elsewhere it reads once, few, many or a size class.

TRBV29-1	.	.	TRBJ1-2	CSVGVFPYGYTF	TGCAGCGTTGGGGTCTTCCCTTATGGCTACACCTTC
TRBV28	many	TRBD1	TRBJ1-1	CASSLAGGYTEAFF	TGTGCCAGCAGTTTGGCAGGGGGCTACACTGAAGCTTTCTTT
TRBV11-2	many	.	TRBJ1-2	CASSLRERGYTF	TGTGCCAGCAGCTTACGGGAGAGGGGCTACACCTTC
TRBV3-1	many	.	TRBJ2-7	CASSRGLTAYEQYF	TGTGCCAGCAGCCGAGGACTGACAGCCTACGAGCAGTACTTC
TRBV28	.	TRBD2	TRBJ2-1	CASSLGGRAEDEQFF	TGTGCCAGCAGTCTGGGCGGGAGGGCCGAGGATGAGCAGTTCTTC
TRBV7-9	.	.	TRBJ2-1	CASSLPITQTQSELGRQQFF	TGTGCCAGCAGCTTACCCATAACCCAAACCCAGTCCGAGTTAGGGAGACAGCAGTTCTTC
TRBV12-3/TRBV12-4	.	.	TRBJ1-2	CASSLALGGYTF	TGTGCCAGCAGTTTAGCGTTGGGGGGCTACACCTTC
TRBV12-3/TRBV12-4	many	.	TRBJ1-1	CASLPGVSGLRNTEAFF	TGTGCCAGCTTACCAGGGGTTTCAGGTTTGAGGAACACTGAAGCTTTCTTT
TRBV19	.	.	TRBJ1-4	CASSVAAEKLFF	TGTGCCAGTAGTGTGGCGGCCGAAAAACTGTTTTTT
TRBV27	.	.	TRBJ1-3	CASMGVSGNTIYF	TGTGCCAGCATGGGAGTTTCTGGAAACACCATATATTTT
TRBV20-1	few	.	TRBJ1-5	CSARDPQSNQPQHF	TGCAGTGCTAGAGATCCTCAGAGCAATCAGCCCCAGCATTTT
TRBV20-1	.	.	TRBJ2-1	CSASKVGISYNEQFF	TGCAGTGCTAGTAAGGTGGGGATATCCTACAATGAGCAGTTCTTC
TRBV20-1	few	TRBD1	TRBJ2-1	CSARSDRGATYNEQFF	TGCAGTGCTAGGTCAGACAGGGGCGCCACCTACAATGAGCAGTTCTTC
TRBV11-3	many	.	TRBJ2-1	CASSLDLSRNEQFF	TGTGCCAGCAGCTTAGATCTATCACGAAATGAGCAGTTCTTC
TRBV6-1	.	.	TRBJ2-3	CASSEAGVGGTDTQYF	TGTGCCAGCAGTGAAGCCGGGGTTGGCGGCACAGATACGCAGTATTTT
TRBV5-1	.	.	TRBJ2-1	CASSLRSWTSKTNEQFF	TGCGCCAGCAGCTTGCGGTCTTGGACTTCCAAAACTAATGAGCAGTTCTTC
TRBV11-3	few	TRBD2	TRBJ2-1	CASSPNALGTSGRAAEQFF	TGTGCCAGCAGCCCTAACGCTCTCGGGACTAGCGGGAGGGCCGCGGAGCAGTTCTTC
TRBV20-1	few	.	TRBJ2-1	CSWTRLSDNEQFF	TGCAGTTGGACACGGTTGAGCGACAATGAGCAGTTCTTC
TRBV10-3	many	TRBD1	TRBJ2-7	CATIPGAGGFYEQYF	TGTGCCACAATACCCGGGGCAGGGGGTTTCTACGAGCAGTACTTC
TRBV7-3	many	TRBD2	TRBJ2-7	CASSLRLAGAHEQYF	TGTGCCAGCAGCTTAAGACTAGCGGGAGCTCACGAGCAGTACTTC
TRBV6-1	many	.	TRBJ2-7	CASDKDVMLPYEQYF	TGTGCCAGCGATAAGGACGTGATGCTACCCTACGAGCAGTACTTC
TRBV9	.	.	TRBJ2-7	CASSVAGFGEQYF	TGTGCCAGCAGCGTAGCGGGATTCGGCGAGCAGTACTTC
TRBV11-3	.	TRBD1	TRBJ2-2	CASSAEPGQGAGGELFF	TGTGCCAGCAGCGCGGAACCGGGACAGGGAGCGGGAGGGGAGCTGTTTTTT
TRBV9	many	.	TRBJ2-7	CASSVARGSYEQYF	TGTGCCAGCAGCGTAGCGAGGGGCTCCTACGAGCAGTACTTC
TRBV19	.	.	TRBJ2-5	CASRARGRPQETQYF	TGTGCCAGCAGGGCACGGGGACGTCCACAAGAGACCCAGTACTTC